These 21 T cell receptor beta chains came from one sample sequenced in a study of blood T cells in healthy people across ages. With a J-beta primer mix and a sample-barcoded 5' primer, a second PCR ran roughly 6 to 11 cycles. Each CDR3 protein gets one entry after TCRdb re-called the 5' RACE reads with MiXCR. The sample lists 1.5 million to 2 million distinct CDR3 sequences; around 48% were seen once. Sequencing was carried out using blood. Source of these receptors: a woman between 35 and 50 years old in good health.

This clonotype appeared a single time. The CDR3 region is CASSFAGQGKMDTQYF. CDR3 bases: TGTGCCAGCAGTTTCGCCGGACAGGGGAAGATGGATACGCAGTATTTT. This chain joins TRBV28 and TRBJ2-3; 9 positions agree with TRBD1. Germline lookup yields CDR1 MDHEN and CDR2 SYDVKM. With V trimmed by 3 bases and J by 6 bases, 10 bases remained unmatched. This CDR3 is 16 amino acids long.

The CDR3 spells CAISERQASINYGYTF. In DNA, the CDR3 is TGTGCCATCAGTGAGAGACAGGCGTCCATTAACTATGGCTACACCTTC. The rearrangement joins TRBV10-3 to TRBJ1-2, with D possibly being TRBD1 (6 bases). The V and J ends lost 2 bases and 1 base respectively, with 14 bases between them. This CDR3 contains 16 residues. Per germline, CDR1 ENHRY and CDR2 SYGVKD.

The chain recombines TRBV28 with TRBJ1-2, with D hard to call. Trimming shortened V by 7 bases and J by 8 bases, and 8 bases separated the two germline ends. The CDR3 covers 10 residues. In germline, CDR1 is MDHEN, CDR2 SYDVKM. CDR3 sequence reads: CASIWEGYTF. DNA of the CDR3: TGTGCCAGCATCTGGGAAGGCTACACCTTC.

This clonotype was seen ten or more times. The rearrangement uses TRBV29-1 and TRBJ2-7, with D maybe TRBD2 (5 bases). The CDR3 sequence is 11 residues long. Trimming shortened V by 5 bases and J by 3 bases, and 8 bases separated the two germline ends. The V gene's germline CDR1 is SQVTM and CDR2 ANQGSEA. CDR3 bases: TGCAGCGTTCACCGGGGCTACGAGCAGTACTTC. This encodes CSVHRGYEQYF.

J is TRBJ2-3 and V is TRBV7-9; D perhaps matches TRBD2 (6 bases). V lost 7 bases, J lost 2 bases, and 10 bases lay in between. Per germline, CDR1 SEHNR and CDR2 FQNEAQ (reference sequence). The CDR3 is made up of 13 amino acids. For the CDR3, the DNA is TGTGCCAGCACTCGGGGGAACACAGATACGCAGTATTTT. Translation gives CASTRGNTDTQYF.

Points on this clonotype: This may stem from a read error, because a much larger clone lies one nucleotide away. The V call is TRBV29-1, the J call TRBJ2-7, with TRBD1 matching 9 bases. The CDR3 has 14 residues. Germline loops: CDR1 SQVTM, CDR2 ANQGSEA. DNA for the CDR3: TGCAGCGCTGAAGTGCGACAGGGGGCCTACGAGCAGTACTTC. Translation gives CSAEVRQGAYEQYF.

Only a few counts were recorded for this clonotype. The chain carries TRBV6-2 or TRBV6-3 and TRBJ2-7, with TRBD2 matching over 7 bases. This CDR3 contains 14 residues. With V trimmed by 8 bases and J by 3 bases, 10 bases remained unmatched. Germline assignment: CDR1 MNHEY and CDR2 SVGEGT. CDR3 coding DNA: TGTGCCAGCTGCGTGACTAGCCCTCACTACGAGCAGTACTTC. Translated, it gives CASCVTSPHYEQYF.

This clonotype was seen a handful of times. At one end, the junction sequence differs from germline, possibly due to a read error. This rearrangement joins TRBV7-7 to TRBJ2-7; 10 nucleotides line up with TRBD2. The J call is uncertain, as TRBJ2-5 better fits the DNA end. The CDR3 loop spans 13 amino acids. Germline CDR1 SSHAT, CDR2 FNYEAQ (reference sequence). The CDR3 loop reads CASSGGVAETQYF. As DNA, the CDR3 is TGTGCTAGCAGCGGGGGGGTGGCAGAGACCCAGTACTTC.

The chain joins TRBV5-6 to TRBJ2-7; 10 positions match TRBD2. This CDR3 is 13 amino acids long. V lost 10 bases, J lost 4 bases, and 8 bases stayed unmatched. Germline CDR1 reads SGHDT; CDR2 reads YYEEEE. The CDR3 spells CAGESSGSYEQYF. The CDR3, as DNA: TGTGCCGGAGAGTCTAGCGGGAGTTACGAGCAGTACTTC.

As regards this clonotype: An end of the junction does not agree with germline; a read error may underlie this. V and J are TRBV28 and TRBJ1-6, with D tentatively TRBD1 (6 bases). The CDR3 is made up of 14 amino acids. Looked up from germline, CDR1 is MDHEN and CDR2 is SYDVKM. The CDR3 region is CASNPTGGHSPLHF. For the CDR3, the DNA is TGTGCCAGCAACCCCACGGGGGGGCATTCTCCCCTCCACTTT.

This rearrangement joins TRBV5-1 to TRBJ2-1; D is ambiguous. The DNA end is more similar to TRBJ2-7, so the J call may be wrong. The germline gives CDR1 SGHRS, CDR2 YFSETQ. The CDR3 runs 15 residues. CDR3 DNA sequence: TGCGCCAGCAGCTTGACAGCGAGCTCCTACAATGAGCAGTACTTC. This translates into CASSLTASSYNEQYF.

This clonotype has more than one count but fewer than ten. The J gene is TRBJ2-3, the V gene TRBV4-2, with 8 bases matching TRBD2. This CDR3 region has 16 residues. Germline V gene data show CDR1 as LGHNA and CDR2 as YNFKEQ. V dropped 1 base and J dropped 0; count of bases not matched to a gene: 3. CDR3 amino acids: CASSQAGGRSTDTQYF. Here the CDR3 DNA reads TGTGCCAGCAGCCAAGCGGGGGGGCGGAGCACAGATACGCAGTATTTT.

The chain links TRBV28 to TRBJ2-1, with a tentative D call TRBD1 (5 bases). The germline V and J ends were trimmed by 6 bases and 6 bases, with 12 bases remaining between them. The CDR3 is made up of 13 amino acids. Germline assignment: CDR1 MDHEN and CDR2 SYDVKM. CDR3 bases: TGTGCCAGCAGAAATCTCAGGGCCAATGAGCAGTTCTTC. As protein: CASRNLRANEQFF.

This clonotype has just a few counts. V usage is TRBV12-3 or TRBV12-4 and J usage is TRBJ2-7, with a weak D call TRBD1 (6 bases). The CDR3 has 15 residues. Trimming removed 3 bases from V and 0 bases from J, with 12 bases in between. As DNA, the CDR3 is TGTGCCAGCAGTTTCGGGACACCAAGCTCCTACGAGCAGTACTTC. Translating it yields CASSFGTPSSYEQYF.

The CDR3 sequence: CAISPNGGGYGYTF. The CDR3 region has the DNA TGTGCCATCAGCCCAAATGGGGGAGGGTATGGCTACACCTTC. The chain uses TRBV10-3 and TRBJ1-2; the D gene is possibly TRBD1 (5 bases). The CDR3 extends over 14 amino acids. The V gene lost 6 bases and the J gene lost 5 bases, with 16 bases spanning the gap. Germline CDR1 ENHRY, CDR2 SYGVKD.

About this clonotype: Its ends do not fully match the called genes, so a read error is possible. This chain joins TRBV4-2 and TRBJ2-5; 12 bases are a match to TRBD2. This CDR3 is built from 18 residues. Germline CDR1 and CDR2: LGHNA and YNFKEQ. The CDR3 loop is CASSQGLLAGGDQGTQYF. The CDR3 DNA reads TGTGCCAGCAGCCAAGGTTTACTAGCGGGGGGCGATCAAGGGACCCAGTACTTC.

This sequence joins TRBV27 and TRBJ2-6; D call uncertain. Germline V gives CDR1 MNHEY, CDR2 SMNVEV (reference sequence). This CDR3 region has 13 residues. V lost 7 bases, J lost 3 bases, and 7 bases lay in between. DNA for the CDR3: TGTGCCAGCACTCCTTTTGGGGCCAACGTCCTGACTTTC. It translates to CASTPFGANVLTF. Full variable domain (outside the CDR3, taken from reference TRBV27 and TRBJ2-6): EAQVTQNPRYLITVTGKKLTVTCSQNMNHEYMSWYRQDPGLGLRQIYYSMNVEVTDKGDVPEGYKVSRKEKRNFPLILESPSPNQTSLYFCASTPFGANVLTFGAGSRLTVL.

This clonotype was detected only a few times. The rearrangement links TRBV5-1 to TRBJ2-3; possibly TRBD1 for D (6 bases). Trimming removed 4 bases from V and 6 bases from J, with 15 bases in between. In germline, CDR1 is SGHRS, CDR2 YFSETQ. The CDR3 is made up of 14 amino acids. The CDR3 protein is CASSRQGMVDTQYF. In DNA form, the CDR3 reads TGCGCCAGCAGCCGGCAGGGGATGGTGGATACGCAGTATTTT.

The table lists this clonotype with a few counts. The CDR3 nucleotides read TGTGCCAGCCGAAGTCTCCTCAAGGCCGGCACAGATACGCAGTATTTT. It yields the protein CASRSLLKAGTDTQYF. The chain joins TRBV27 to TRBJ2-3; no clear D gene. Looked up from germline, CDR1 is MNHEY and CDR2 is SMNVEV (reference sequence). V lost 8 bases to trimming and J lost 1 base, with 19 bases between them. The CDR3 covers 16 residues.

This clonotype turned up a few times. The chain has TRBV28 and TRBJ2-1; 9 positions agree with TRBD2. The germline V gene encodes CDR1 MDHEN and CDR2 SYDVKM. Unmatched junction bases numbered 12, after V lost 10 bases and J lost 8 bases. The CDR3 contains 14 residues. The DNA of the CDR3 is TGTGCCAACGGGGGGCTAGCGGGGAGGGATGAGCAGTTCTTC. This sequence encodes CANGGLAGRDEQFF.

The chain recombines TRBV11-2 with TRBJ2-2; 7 bases are a match to TRBD1. Germline V gives CDR1 SGHAT, CDR2 FQNNGV. This CDR3 has 17 residues. V trimming: 1 base; J trimming: 3 bases; junction bases outside the gene matches: 8. The DNA of the CDR3 is TGTGCCAGCAGCTTAGGAGGAATGCAGGGGGACACCGGGGAGCTGTTTTTT. Translation gives CASSLGGMQGDTGELFF.